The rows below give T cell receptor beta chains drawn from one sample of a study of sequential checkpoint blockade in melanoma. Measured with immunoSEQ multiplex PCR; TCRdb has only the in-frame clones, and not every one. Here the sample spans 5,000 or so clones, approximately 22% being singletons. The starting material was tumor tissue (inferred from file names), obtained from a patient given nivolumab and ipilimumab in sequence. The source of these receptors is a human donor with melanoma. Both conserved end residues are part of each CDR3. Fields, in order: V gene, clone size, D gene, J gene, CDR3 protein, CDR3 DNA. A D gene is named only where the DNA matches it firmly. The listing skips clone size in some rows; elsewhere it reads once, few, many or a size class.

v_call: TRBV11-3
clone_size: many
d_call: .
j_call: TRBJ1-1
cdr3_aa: CASSPEEGMNTEAFF
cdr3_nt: TGTGCCAGCAGCCCAGAGGAGGGGATGAACACTGAAGCTTTCTTT

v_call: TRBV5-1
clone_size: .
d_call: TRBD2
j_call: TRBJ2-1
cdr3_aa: CASSSIAGGLNEQFF
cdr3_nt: TGCGCCAGCAGCTCAATAGCGGGGGGGCTGAATGAGCAGTTCTTC

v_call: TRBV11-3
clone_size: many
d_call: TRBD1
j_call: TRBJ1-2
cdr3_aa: CASSPGQNNYGYTF
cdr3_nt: TGTGCCAGCAGCCCGGGACAGAATAACTATGGCTACACCTTC

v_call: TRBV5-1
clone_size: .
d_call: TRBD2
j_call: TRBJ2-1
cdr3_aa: CASRAAGSYNEQFF
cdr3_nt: TGCGCCAGCAGGGCAGCGGGGTCCTACAATGAGCAGTTCTTC

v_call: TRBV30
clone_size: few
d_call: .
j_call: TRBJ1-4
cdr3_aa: CAWSPRFGATNEKLFF
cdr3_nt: TGTGCCTGGAGTCCCCGATTCGGTGCAACTAATGAAAAACTGTTTTTT

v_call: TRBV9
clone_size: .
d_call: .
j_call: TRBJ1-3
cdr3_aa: CASSVGSGANTIYF
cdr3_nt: TGTGCCAGCAGCGTAGGGTCAGGGGCGAACACCATATATTTT

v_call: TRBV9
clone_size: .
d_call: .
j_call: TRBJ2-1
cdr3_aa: CASSVGQAQQFF
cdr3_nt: TGTGCCAGCAGCGTAGGTCAAGCGCAGCAGTTCTTC

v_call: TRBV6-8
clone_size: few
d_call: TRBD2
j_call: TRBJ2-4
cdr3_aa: CASSPYGEGSNIQYF
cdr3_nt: TGTGCCAGCAGTCCCTATGGGGAGGGGAGTAACATTCAGTACTTC

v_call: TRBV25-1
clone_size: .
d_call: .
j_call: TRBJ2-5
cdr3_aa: CASANGGRETQYF
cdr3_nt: TGTGCCAGCGCAAACGGAGGGAGAGAGACCCAGTACTTC

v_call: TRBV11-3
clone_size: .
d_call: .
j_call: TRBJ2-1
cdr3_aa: CASSPKLGSYNEQFF
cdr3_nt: TGTGCCAGCAGCCCAAAACTAGGATCCTACAATGAGCAGTTCTTC

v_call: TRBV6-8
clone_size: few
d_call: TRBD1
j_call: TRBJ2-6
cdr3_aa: CASQGTGLGANVLTF
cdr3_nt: TGTGCCAGCCAGGGGACAGGTCTCGGGGCCAACGTCCTGACTTTC

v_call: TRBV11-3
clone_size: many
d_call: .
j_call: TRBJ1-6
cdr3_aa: CASSLARTGRNSPLHF
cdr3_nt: TGTGCCAGCAGCTTGGCTCGAACAGGGAGGAATTCACCCCTCCACTTT

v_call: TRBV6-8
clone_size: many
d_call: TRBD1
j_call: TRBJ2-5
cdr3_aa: CASTPGTGVSETQYF
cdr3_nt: TGTGCCAGCACTCCCGGGACAGGGGTCTCCGAGACCCAGTACTTC

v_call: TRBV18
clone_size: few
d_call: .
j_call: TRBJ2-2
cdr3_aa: CASSPNWNTGELFF
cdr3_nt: TGTGCCAGCTCACCAAACTGGAACACCGGGGAGCTGTTTTTT

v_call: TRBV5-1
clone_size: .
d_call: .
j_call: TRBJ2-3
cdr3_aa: CASRSGGLTDTQYF
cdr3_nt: TGCGCCAGCAGGTCCGGGGGCCTCACAGATACGCAGTATTTT

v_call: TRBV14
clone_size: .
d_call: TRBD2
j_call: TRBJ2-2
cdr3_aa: CASSQGWRGVNTGELFF
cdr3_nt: TGTGCCAGCAGCCAAGGTTGGCGGGGGGTTAACACCGGGGAGCTGTTTTTT

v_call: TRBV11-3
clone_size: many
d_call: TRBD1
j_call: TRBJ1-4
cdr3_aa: CASRRGQTSEKLFF
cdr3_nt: TGTGCCAGCAGGCGGGGACAGACCTCTGAAAAACTGTTTTTT

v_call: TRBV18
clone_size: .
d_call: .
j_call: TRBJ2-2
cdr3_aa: CASSPPYGNTGELFF
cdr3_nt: TGTGCCAGCTCACCACCGTACGGGAACACCGGGGAGCTGTTTTTT

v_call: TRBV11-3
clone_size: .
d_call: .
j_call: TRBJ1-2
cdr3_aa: CASSLVNREEGYTF
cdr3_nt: TGTGCCAGCAGCTTAGTCAACAGGGAGGAGGGCTACACCTTC

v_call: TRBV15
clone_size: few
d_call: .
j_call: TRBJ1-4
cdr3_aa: CATTQGRREGEKLFF
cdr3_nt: TGTGCCACAACCCAAGGACGTAGGGAAGGAGAAAAACTGTTTTTT

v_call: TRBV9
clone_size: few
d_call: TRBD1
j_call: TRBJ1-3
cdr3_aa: CASSPKRPGTGGAIYF
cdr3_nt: TGTGCCAGCAGCCCTAAAAGACCCGGGACAGGGGGAGCCATATATTTT

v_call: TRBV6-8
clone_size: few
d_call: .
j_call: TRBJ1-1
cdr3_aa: CASSYVVNTEAFF
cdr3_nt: TGTGCCAGCAGTTACGTCGTGAACACTGAAGCTTTCTTT

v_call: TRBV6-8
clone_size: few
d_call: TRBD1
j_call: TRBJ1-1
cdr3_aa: CASSLTGTGLGEAFF
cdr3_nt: TGTGCCAGCAGTCTGACCGGGACAGGGCTCGGGGAAGCTTTCTTT

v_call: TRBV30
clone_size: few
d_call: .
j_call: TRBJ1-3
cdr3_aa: CAWSVSAGNTIYF
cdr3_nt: TGTGCCTGGAGTGTGAGCGCTGGAAACACCATATATTTT

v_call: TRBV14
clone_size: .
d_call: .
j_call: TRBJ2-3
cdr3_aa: CASSQGTDTQYF
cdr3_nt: TGTGCCAGCAGCCAAGGCACAGATACGCAGTATTTT

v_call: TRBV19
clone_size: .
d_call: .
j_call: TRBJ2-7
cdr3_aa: CASSGNSYEQYF
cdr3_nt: TGTGCCAGTAGTGGCAATTCCTACGAGCAGTACTTC

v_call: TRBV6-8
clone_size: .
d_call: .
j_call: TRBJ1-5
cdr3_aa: CASSTGQINQPQHF
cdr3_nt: TGTGCCAGCAGTACTGGACAGATCAATCAGCCCCAGCATTTT

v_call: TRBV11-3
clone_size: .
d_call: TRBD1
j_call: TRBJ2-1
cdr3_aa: CASSWSGTGGYNEQFF
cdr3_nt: TGTGCCAGCAGCTGGTCCGGGACAGGGGGTTACAATGAGCAGTTCTTC

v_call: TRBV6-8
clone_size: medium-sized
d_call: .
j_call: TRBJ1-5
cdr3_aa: CASSLTGRNQPQHF
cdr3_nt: TGTGCCAGCAGTCTAACAGGGAGGAATCAGCCCCAGCATTTT